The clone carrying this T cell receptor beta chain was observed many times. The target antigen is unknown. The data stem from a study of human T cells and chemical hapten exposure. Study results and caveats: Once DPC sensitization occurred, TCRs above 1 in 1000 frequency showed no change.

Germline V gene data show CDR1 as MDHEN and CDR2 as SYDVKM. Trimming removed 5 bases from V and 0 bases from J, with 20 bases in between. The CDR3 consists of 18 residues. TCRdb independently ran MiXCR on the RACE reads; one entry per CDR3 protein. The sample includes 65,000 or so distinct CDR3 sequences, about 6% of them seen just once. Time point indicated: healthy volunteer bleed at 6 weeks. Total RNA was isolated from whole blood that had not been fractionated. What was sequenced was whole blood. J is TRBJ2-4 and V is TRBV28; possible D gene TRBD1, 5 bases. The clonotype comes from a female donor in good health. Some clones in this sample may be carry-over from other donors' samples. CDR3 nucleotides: TGTGCCAGCAGTCTCAATATCAGGGATGAGTTAGCCAAAAACATTCAGTACTTC. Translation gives CASSLNIRDELAKNIQYF. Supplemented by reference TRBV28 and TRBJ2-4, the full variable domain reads DVKVTQSSRYLVKRTGEKVFLECVQDMDHENMFWYRQDPGLGLRLIYFSYDVKMKEKGDIPEGYSVSREKKERFSLILESASTNQTSMYLCASSLNIRDELAKNIQYFGAGTRLSVL.